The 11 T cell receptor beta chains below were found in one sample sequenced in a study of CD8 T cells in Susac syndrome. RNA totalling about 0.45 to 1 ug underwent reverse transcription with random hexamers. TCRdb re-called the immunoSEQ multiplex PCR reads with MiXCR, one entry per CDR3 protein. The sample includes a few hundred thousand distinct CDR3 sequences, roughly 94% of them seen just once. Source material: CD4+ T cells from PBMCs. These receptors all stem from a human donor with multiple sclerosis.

CDR3 coding DNA: TGCAGCGTTTCCCCAGGGGAAAGCGAGCAGTACTTC. Encoded protein: CSVSPGESEQYF. The V gene is TRBV29-1, the J gene TRBJ2-7; possible D gene TRBD1, 6 bases. The CDR3 loop spans 12 amino acids. V was shortened by 5 bases and J by 6 bases, with 14 bases between the two germline ends. In germline, CDR1 is SQVTM, CDR2 ANQGSEA.

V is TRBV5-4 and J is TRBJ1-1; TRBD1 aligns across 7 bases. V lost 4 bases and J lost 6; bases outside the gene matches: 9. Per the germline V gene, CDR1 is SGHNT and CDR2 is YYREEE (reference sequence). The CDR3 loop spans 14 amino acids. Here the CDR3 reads CASSRDSSLSEAFF. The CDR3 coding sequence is TGTGCCAGCAGCCGGGACAGTAGTCTTTCTGAAGCTTTCTTT.

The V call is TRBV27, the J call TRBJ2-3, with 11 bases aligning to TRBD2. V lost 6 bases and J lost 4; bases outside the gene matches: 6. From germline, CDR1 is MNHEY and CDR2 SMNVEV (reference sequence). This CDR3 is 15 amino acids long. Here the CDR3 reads CASRGLAGGSDTQYF. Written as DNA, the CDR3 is TGTGCCAGCAGAGGTCTAGCGGGGGGATCAGATACGCAGTATTTT.

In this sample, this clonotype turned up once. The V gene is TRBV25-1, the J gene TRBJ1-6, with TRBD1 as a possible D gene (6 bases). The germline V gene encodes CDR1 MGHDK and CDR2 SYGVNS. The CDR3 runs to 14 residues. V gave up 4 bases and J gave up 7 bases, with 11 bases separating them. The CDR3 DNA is TGTGCCAGCAGTGTGGGGGCCGTGAATTCACCCCTCCACTTT. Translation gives CASSVGAVNSPLHF.

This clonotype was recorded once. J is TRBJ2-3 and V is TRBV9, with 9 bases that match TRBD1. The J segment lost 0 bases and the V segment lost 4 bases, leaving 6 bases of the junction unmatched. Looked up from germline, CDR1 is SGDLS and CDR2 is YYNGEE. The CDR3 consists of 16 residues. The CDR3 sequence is CASSLGTGLSTDTQYF. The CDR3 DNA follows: TGTGCCAGCAGCCTCGGGACAGGGCTTAGCACAGATACGCAGTATTTT.

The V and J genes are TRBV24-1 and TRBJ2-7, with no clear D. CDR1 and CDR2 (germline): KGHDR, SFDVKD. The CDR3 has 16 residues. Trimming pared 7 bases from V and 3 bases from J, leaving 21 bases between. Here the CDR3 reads CATRARWTFENYEQYV. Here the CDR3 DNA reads TGTGCCACCAGGGCAAGATGGACGTTCGAGAACTACGAGCAGTACGTC.

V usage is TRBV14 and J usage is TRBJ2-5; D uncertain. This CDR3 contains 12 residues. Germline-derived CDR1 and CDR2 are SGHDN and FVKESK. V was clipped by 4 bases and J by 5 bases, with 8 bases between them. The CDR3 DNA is TGTGCCAGCAGCCTGATTGGGGAGACCCAGTACTTC. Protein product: CASSLIGETQYF.

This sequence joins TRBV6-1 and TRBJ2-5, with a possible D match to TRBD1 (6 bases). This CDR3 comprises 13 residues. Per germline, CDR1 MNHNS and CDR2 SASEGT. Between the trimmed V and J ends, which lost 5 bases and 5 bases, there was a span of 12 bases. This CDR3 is CASSTTGLETQYF. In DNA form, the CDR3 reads TGTGCCAGCAGTACCACAGGGCTTGAGACCCAGTACTTC.

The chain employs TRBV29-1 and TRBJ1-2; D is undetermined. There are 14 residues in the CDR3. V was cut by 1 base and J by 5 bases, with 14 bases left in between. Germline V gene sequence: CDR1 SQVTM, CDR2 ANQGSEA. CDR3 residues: CSVEAGTSRYGYTF. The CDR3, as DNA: TGCAGCGTTGAAGCTGGTACAAGTCGGTATGGCTACACCTTC. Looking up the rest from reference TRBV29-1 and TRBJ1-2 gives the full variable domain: SAVISQKPSRDICQRGTSLTIQCQVDSQVTMMFWYRQQPGQSLTLIATANQGSEATYESGFVIDKFPISRPNLTFSTLTVSNMSPEDSSIYLCSVEAGTSRYGYTFGSGTRLTVV.

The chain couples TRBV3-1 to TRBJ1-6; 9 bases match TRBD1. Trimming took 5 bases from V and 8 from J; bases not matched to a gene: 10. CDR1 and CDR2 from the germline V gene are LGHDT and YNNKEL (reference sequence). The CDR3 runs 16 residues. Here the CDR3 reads CASSTPPGTGYSPLHF. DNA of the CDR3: TGTGCCAGCAGCACGCCACCCGGGACAGGGTATTCACCCCTCCACTTT.

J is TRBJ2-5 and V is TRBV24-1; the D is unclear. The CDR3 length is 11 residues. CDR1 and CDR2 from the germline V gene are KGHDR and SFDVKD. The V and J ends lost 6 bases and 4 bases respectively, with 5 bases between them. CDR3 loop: CATSHGETQYF. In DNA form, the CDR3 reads TGTGCCACCAGTCACGGAGAGACCCAGTACTTC.